The sequence of this T cell receptor (beta chain) was determined in a study of regulatory T cells in long-lasting Graves disease. Overall study results and limits: Persistent cases favored TRBV28, TRBJ1-2 and TRBJ2-5. Between persistent patients, roughly 2,600 public clonotypes were shared, exceeding the 900 to 1,000 shared between new patients.

Arm-PCR of CDR3 regions with iRepertoire HTBI primers generated TCR beta libraries. TCRdb re-called the multiplex PCR reads through MiXCR, storing one row per CDR3 protein. The table has about 320,000 distinct CDR3 sequences, approximately 20% seen once. This CDR3 has 17 amino acids. Germline values: CDR1 MNHEY, CDR2 SMNVEV (reference sequence). Trimming took 2 bases from V and 0 from J, leaving 17 bases between them. This clonotype was recorded many times. Its matching antigen is unknown. Time point specified: newly diagnosed GD, antithyroid drugs for less than 3 months. RNA extracted from PBMCs served as the sequencing template.

This chain connects TRBV27 to TRBJ2-7; D possibly corresponds to TRBD1 (6 bases). This receptor was taken from a female donor with Graves disease. This specimen consisted of peripheral blood mononuclear cells (PBMCs), obtained at new diagnosis, from a patient treated with antithyroid drugs. Here the CDR3 DNA reads TGTGCCAGCAGTTTAGGCCAACCTCGACAGGTCTCCTACGAGCAGTACTTC. It is translated as CASSLGQPRQVSYEQYF.